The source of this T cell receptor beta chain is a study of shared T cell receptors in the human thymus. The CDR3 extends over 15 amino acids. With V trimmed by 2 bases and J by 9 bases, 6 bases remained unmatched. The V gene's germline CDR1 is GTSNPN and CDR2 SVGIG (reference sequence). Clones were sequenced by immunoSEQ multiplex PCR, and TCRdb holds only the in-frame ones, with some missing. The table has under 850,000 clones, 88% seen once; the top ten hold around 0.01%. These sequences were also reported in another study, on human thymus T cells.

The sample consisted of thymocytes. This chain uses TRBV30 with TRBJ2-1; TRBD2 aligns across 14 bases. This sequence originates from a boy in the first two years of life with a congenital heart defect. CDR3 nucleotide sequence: TGTGCCTGGAGTAGGGGACTAGCGGGAGTAAGTGAGCAGTTCTTC. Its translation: CAWSRGLAGVSEQFF. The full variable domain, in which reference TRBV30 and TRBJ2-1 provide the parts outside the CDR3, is SQTIHQWPATLVQPVGSPLSLECTVEGTSNPNLYWYRQAAGRGLQLLFYSVGIGQISSEVPQNLSASRPQDRQFILSSKKLLLSDSGFYLCAWSRGLAGVSEQFFGPGTRLTVL.